Sequencing of this T cell receptor beta chain was carried out in a study of blood T cell repertoires in COVID-19. The wider study: There were acute and convalescent COVID-19 samples, and they came from the United States, Italy and Spain.

Per the original data handling: Counts of nucleated cells, estimated from reference gene primer amplification, were obtained. Data came from immunoSEQ multiplex PCR; TCRdb stores just in-frame clones and leaves some out. That table is the source of V, J and clone size, and D and trimming were worked out from the DNA. The sample consists of a few hundred thousand clones, 70% to 90% of them appearing once. V was trimmed by 1 base and J by 4 bases, leaving 10 bases between them. The germline gives CDR1 SEHNR, CDR2 FQNEAQ (reference sequence). This CDR3 is built from 14 residues. The specimen was peripheral blood. This receptor was identified in a man in his sixties who had recovered from COVID-19. The chain is built from TRBV7-9 and TRBJ1-2, with no clear D. CDR3 protein: CASSLDQAFYGYTF. As DNA, the CDR3 is TGTGCCAGCAGCTTAGATCAGGCTTTCTATGGCTACACCTTC.